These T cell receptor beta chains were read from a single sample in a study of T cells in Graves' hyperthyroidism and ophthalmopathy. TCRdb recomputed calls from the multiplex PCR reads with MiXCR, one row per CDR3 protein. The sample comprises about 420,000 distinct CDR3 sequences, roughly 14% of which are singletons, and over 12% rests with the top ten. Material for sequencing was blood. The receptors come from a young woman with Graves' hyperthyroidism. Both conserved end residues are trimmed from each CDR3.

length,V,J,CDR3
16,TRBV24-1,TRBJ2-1,ATSDLPGLPIGYNEQF
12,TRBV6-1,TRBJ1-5,ASSYRGDNQPQH
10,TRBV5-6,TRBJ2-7,ASSYGSARQY
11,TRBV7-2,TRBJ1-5,ASNSYSNQPQH
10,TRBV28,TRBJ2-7,ASSLPQGEQY
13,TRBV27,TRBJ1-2,ASSSTPGGYYGYT
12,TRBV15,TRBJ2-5,ATSRGTDQETQY
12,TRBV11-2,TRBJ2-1,ASSYPGLGSEQF
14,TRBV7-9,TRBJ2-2,ASSLLTSAGTGELF
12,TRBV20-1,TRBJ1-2,SASGTGSNYGYT
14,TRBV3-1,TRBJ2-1,ASSQSGQGAYNEQF
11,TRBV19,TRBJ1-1,ASRERGNTEAF
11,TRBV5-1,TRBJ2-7,ASSLHRSYEQY
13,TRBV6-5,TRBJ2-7,ASSRAGQANYEQY
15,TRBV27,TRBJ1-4,ASSSLPPTLTNEKLF
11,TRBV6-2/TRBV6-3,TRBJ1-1,ASSEGRNTEAF
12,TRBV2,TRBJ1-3,ASKDALARNTIY